The 22 T cell receptor beta chains given below trace back to one sample, sequenced in a study of tumour-infiltrating T cells in Burkitt lymphoma. Sequencing used immunoSEQ multiplex PCR; TCRdb keeps in-frame clones, though not all of them. Here the sample spans 1,500 to 2,000 clones, around 18% being singletons. The sequenced sample consisted of tumor tissue. The receptors here all came from a human donor with diffuse large B-cell lymphoma.

In its sample, this clone was seen a few times. The genes are TRBV28 and TRBJ1-5; the D is unclear. CDR1 and CDR2 from the germline V gene are MDHEN and SYDVKM. CDR3 length: 10 residues. V was cut by 4 bases and J by 7 bases, with 2 bases left in between. CDR3 loop: CASSSQPQHF. The CDR3 bases are TGTGCCAGCAGTTCGCAGCCCCAGCATTTT.

The chain has TRBV5-1 and TRBJ1-1; D might be TRBD1 (6 bases). The CDR3 is 12 amino acids. From germline, CDR1 is SGHRS and CDR2 YFSETQ. The V end was cut by 5 bases, the J end by 4 bases, with 9 bases between. The CDR3 nucleotides read TGCGCCAGCAGTACAGGGAGCACTGAAGCTTTCTTT. It is translated as CASSTGSTEAFF.

In its sample, this clone was seen once. The genes are TRBV6-1 and TRBJ2-5; D is uncertain. Trimming took 6 bases from V and 1 from J, leaving 12 bases between them. The CDR3 runs to 14 residues. Germline CDR1 is MNHNS and CDR2 is SASEGT. CDR3 region: CASRGVGTQETQYF. The CDR3 DNA follows: TGTGCCAGCAGAGGAGTGGGAACCCAAGAGACCCAGTACTTC.

The chain joins TRBV6-5 to TRBJ2-7; TRBD2 agrees at 8 bases. CDR1 is MNHEY and CDR2 is SVGAGI in the germline V gene. V lost 1 base, J lost 2 bases, and 4 bases stayed unmatched. The length of the CDR3 is 15 residues. In DNA form, the CDR3 reads TGTGCCAGCAGTTACTTAGCGGGGCCCGCCTACGAGCAGTACTTC. Its translation: CASSYLAGPAYEQYF.

The V call is TRBV6-4, the J call TRBJ2-7; D is ambiguous. This CDR3 has 15 amino acids. Trimming pared 0 bases from V and 0 bases from J, leaving 9 bases between. Germline assignment: CDR1 MRHNA and CDR2 SNTAGT. The CDR3 region is CASSDSAASSYEQYF. The CDR3 nucleotides are TGTGCCAGCAGTGACTCGGCAGCGAGCTCCTACGAGCAGTACTTC.

This clone occurred a few times. V gene TRBV7-6 combines with J gene TRBJ1-2; maybe TRBD1 (5 bases). Trimming cost V 5 bases and J 0 bases, with 16 bases left between them. Per germline, CDR1 SGHVS and CDR2 FNYEAQ. The CDR3 covers 16 residues. CDR3 sequence: CASSRGTTAANYGYTF. CDR3 DNA sequence: TGTGCCAGCAGCCGCGGGACCACAGCCGCTAACTATGGCTACACCTTC.

This rearrangement joins TRBV19 to TRBJ2-7; 9 bases agree with TRBD1. J was trimmed by 6 bases and V by 0 bases; bases with no gene match: 12. The length of the CDR3 is 17 residues. CDR1 and CDR2 from the germline V gene are LNHDA and SQIVND (reference sequence). The CDR3 DNA follows: TGTGCCAGTAGTATAGATGGTTTCGGGACAGGGTTGGTCGAGCAGTACTTC. It yields the protein CASSIDGFGTGLVEQYF.

This clone showed up just a few times. The chain couples TRBV6-1 to TRBJ2-7, with a tentative D call TRBD2 (5 bases). Germline V gene sequence: CDR1 MNHNS, CDR2 SASEGT. Trimming took 11 bases from V and 2 from J, leaving 19 bases between them. The CDR3 runs 14 residues. CDR3 nucleotide sequence: TGTGCCTCCTTAGCAGTACGGGGAGCCTACGAGCAGTACTTC. Translation: CASLAVRGAYEQYF.

In this sample, this clone turned up a few times. The V gene is TRBV6-1, the J gene TRBJ1-1, with 10 bases fitting TRBD1. Looked up from germline, CDR1 is MNHNS and CDR2 is SASEGT. J was trimmed by 5 bases and V by 3 bases; bases with no gene match: 9. The CDR3 has 16 amino acids. The CDR3: CASSDRDRGGKTEAFF. DNA of the CDR3: TGTGCCAGCAGTGACCGGGACAGGGGTGGGAAAACTGAAGCTTTCTTT.

This clone was counted a few times. The CDR3 loop is CASSPLGQTRYF. The DNA for the CDR3 is TGTGCCAGCAGCCCCTTAGGACAGACACGATATTTT. The gene calls are TRBV7-9 and TRBJ1-3, with D perhaps matching TRBD1 (6 bases). CDR3 length equals 12 residues. CDR1 SEHNR and CDR2 FQNEAQ come from the germline V gene (reference sequence). Trimming removed 5 bases at V and 15 bases at J, with 17 bases between.

V and J are TRBV6-4 and TRBJ2-3; 11 bases are a match to TRBD2. Trimming took 5 bases from V and 2 from J; bases not matched to a gene: 6. Germline lookup yields CDR1 MRHNA and CDR2 SNTAGT. The CDR3 has 16 residues. The DNA of the CDR3 is TGTGCCAGCAGTCCACTAGCGGGGGCCTCCACAGATACGCAGTATTTT. Protein product: CASSPLAGASTDTQYF.

This clone appeared a few times. The CDR3 is CASSSGQYSSYNEQFF. CDR3 in DNA: TGCGCCAGCAGCTCGGGACAGTACAGCTCCTACAATGAGCAGTTCTTC. The rearrangement links TRBV5-1 to TRBJ2-1, with TRBD1 matching over 7 bases. Germline CDR1 SGHRS, CDR2 YFSETQ. Losses at the gene ends were 3 bases for V and 0 bases for J; bases not matched to a gene: 6. The CDR3 is 16 amino acids. Full variable domain (missing parts from reference TRBV5-1 and TRBJ2-1): KAGVTQTPRYLIKTRGQQVTLSCSPISGHRSVSWYQQTPGQGLQFLFEYFSETQRNKGNFPGRFSGRQFSNSRSEMNVSTLELGDSALYLCASSSGQYSSYNEQFFGPGTRLTVL.

As DNA, the CDR3 is TGTGCCAGTAGTATCGGCAGGGGGCTGTTTGGCTACACCTTC. Residues: CASSIGRGLFGYTF. This chain connects TRBV19 to TRBJ1-2, with 8 bases identical to TRBD1. There are 14 residues in the CDR3. Trimming at V came to 3 bases and at J to 7 bases, leaving 7 bases not matched to a gene. CDR1 LNHDA and CDR2 SQIVND come from the germline V gene (reference sequence).

The genes are TRBV5-8 and TRBJ2-1, with TRBD1 matching over 9 bases. V was pared by 2 bases and J by 8 bases, with 11 bases of the junction left unmatched. The V gene's germline CDR1 is SGHTS and CDR2 YDEGEE. This CDR3 has 16 residues. The CDR3 DNA sequence: TGTGCCAGCAGCTTAGCCCCGGGACAGGGTTTTGATGAGCAGTTCTTC. This codes for CASSLAPGQGFDEQFF.

The rearrangement links TRBV6-1 to TRBJ2-6; tentatively, D is TRBD1 (5 bases). V was clipped by 11 bases and J by 0 bases, with 14 bases between them. Germline CDR1 reads MNHNS; CDR2 reads SASEGT. This CDR3 region has 15 residues. The CDR3 sequence is CAGQGRLSGANVLTF. CDR3 DNA sequence: TGTGCCGGACAAGGTCGGCTCTCTGGGGCCAACGTCCTGACTTTC.

The sample holds a few counts of this clone. The CDR3 is CAWSLGTGRQPQHF. Written as DNA, the CDR3 is TGTGCCTGGAGCCTTGGGACAGGGCGGCAGCCCCAGCATTTT. The gene calls are TRBV30 and TRBJ1-5; 9 bases map to TRBD1. The CDR3 has 14 amino acids. The V gene's germline CDR1 is GTSNPN and CDR2 SVGIG (reference sequence). The V segment lost 3 bases and the J segment 7 bases; nucleotides outside the gene matches: 7.

Only a few counts were recorded for this clone. The chain combines TRBV15 with TRBJ1-2, with 9 bases that match TRBD1. Germline V CDR1 and CDR2: LNHNV, YYDKDF (reference sequence). This CDR3 has 15 residues. V was pared by 7 bases and J by 3 bases, with 9 bases of the junction left unmatched. The CDR3 DNA is TGTGCCACCACCGCGGGGGACAGGGCGGACTATGGCTACACCTTC. This translates into CATTAGDRADYGYTF.

This clone was counted a few times. This chain connects TRBV10-1 to TRBJ2-2; 12 nucleotides match TRBD2. Germline values: CDR1 WNHNN, CDR2 SYGVQD (reference sequence). CDR3 length equals 17 residues. V trimming: 1 base; J trimming: 5 bases; junction bases outside the gene matches: 5. The CDR3 loop reads CASSELMTSGGTGELFF. CDR3 bases: TGCGCCAGCAGTGAGTTGATGACTAGCGGGGGAACCGGGGAGCTGTTTTTT.

The rearrangement links TRBV30 to TRBJ2-5, with TRBD2 matching over 7 bases. This CDR3 has 12 amino acids. Trimming cost V 4 bases and J 5 bases; bases outside gene matches: 4. Germline values: CDR1 GTSNPN, CDR2 SVGIG (reference sequence). The CDR3 region is CAWTGGTETQYF. The CDR3 DNA follows: TGTGCCTGGACGGGGGGTACGGAGACCCAGTACTTC.

The rearrangement uses TRBV30 and TRBJ1-2, with D perhaps matching TRBD1 (5 bases). Looked up from germline, CDR1 is GTSNPN and CDR2 is SVGIG (reference sequence). CDR3 length equals 12 residues. V lost 4 bases and J 6 bases, leaving 12 bases between the germline ends. The CDR3, as DNA: TGTGCCTGGAAGACCGGGACCCATGGCTACACCTTC. It specifies CAWKTGTHGYTF.

This clone showed up just a few times. The chain is built from TRBV7-9 and TRBJ2-7; no firm D call. In germline, CDR1 is SEHNR, CDR2 FQNEAQ (reference sequence). The CDR3 is made up of 11 amino acids. Trimming stripped 5 bases from V and 7 bases from J, with 9 bases between. CDR3: CASSPVGEQYF. In DNA, the CDR3 is TGTGCCAGCAGCCCCGTTGGGGAGCAGTACTTC.

The chain carries TRBV30 and TRBJ2-7; 7 bases are shared with TRBD2. V shed 3 bases, J shed 2 bases, and the junction held 7 bases outside the gene matches. Germline V gene lookup returns CDR1 GTSNPN and CDR2 SVGIG (reference sequence). The CDR3 has 14 residues. This CDR3 is CAWRRGRGPYEQYF. The CDR3 nucleotides read TGTGCCTGGAGGAGAGGGAGGGGTCCCTACGAGCAGTACTTC.